The present entry profiles one TCR beta chain with its context. TCRdb re-called the 5' RACE reads with MiXCR, one entry per CDR3 protein. The data show 1.5 million to 2 million distinct CDR3 sequences, about 32% seen once. These data originate in a study of identical twins. The sequenced sample consisted of cord blood. This sequence originates from a newborn girl in good health.

The CDR3 DNA is TGTGCCACCAGCAGGGAGTGGGCATCCAATGAGCAGTTCTTC. Protein product: CATSREWASNEQFF. The V and J genes are TRBV24-1 and TRBJ2-1; D could derive from TRBD1 or TRBD2 (5 bases each). The germline CDR1 and CDR2 sequences are KGHDR and SFDVKD. The V end lost 7 bases, the J end lost 6 bases, and 15 bases lay between the germline ends. The CDR3 is made up of 14 amino acids.